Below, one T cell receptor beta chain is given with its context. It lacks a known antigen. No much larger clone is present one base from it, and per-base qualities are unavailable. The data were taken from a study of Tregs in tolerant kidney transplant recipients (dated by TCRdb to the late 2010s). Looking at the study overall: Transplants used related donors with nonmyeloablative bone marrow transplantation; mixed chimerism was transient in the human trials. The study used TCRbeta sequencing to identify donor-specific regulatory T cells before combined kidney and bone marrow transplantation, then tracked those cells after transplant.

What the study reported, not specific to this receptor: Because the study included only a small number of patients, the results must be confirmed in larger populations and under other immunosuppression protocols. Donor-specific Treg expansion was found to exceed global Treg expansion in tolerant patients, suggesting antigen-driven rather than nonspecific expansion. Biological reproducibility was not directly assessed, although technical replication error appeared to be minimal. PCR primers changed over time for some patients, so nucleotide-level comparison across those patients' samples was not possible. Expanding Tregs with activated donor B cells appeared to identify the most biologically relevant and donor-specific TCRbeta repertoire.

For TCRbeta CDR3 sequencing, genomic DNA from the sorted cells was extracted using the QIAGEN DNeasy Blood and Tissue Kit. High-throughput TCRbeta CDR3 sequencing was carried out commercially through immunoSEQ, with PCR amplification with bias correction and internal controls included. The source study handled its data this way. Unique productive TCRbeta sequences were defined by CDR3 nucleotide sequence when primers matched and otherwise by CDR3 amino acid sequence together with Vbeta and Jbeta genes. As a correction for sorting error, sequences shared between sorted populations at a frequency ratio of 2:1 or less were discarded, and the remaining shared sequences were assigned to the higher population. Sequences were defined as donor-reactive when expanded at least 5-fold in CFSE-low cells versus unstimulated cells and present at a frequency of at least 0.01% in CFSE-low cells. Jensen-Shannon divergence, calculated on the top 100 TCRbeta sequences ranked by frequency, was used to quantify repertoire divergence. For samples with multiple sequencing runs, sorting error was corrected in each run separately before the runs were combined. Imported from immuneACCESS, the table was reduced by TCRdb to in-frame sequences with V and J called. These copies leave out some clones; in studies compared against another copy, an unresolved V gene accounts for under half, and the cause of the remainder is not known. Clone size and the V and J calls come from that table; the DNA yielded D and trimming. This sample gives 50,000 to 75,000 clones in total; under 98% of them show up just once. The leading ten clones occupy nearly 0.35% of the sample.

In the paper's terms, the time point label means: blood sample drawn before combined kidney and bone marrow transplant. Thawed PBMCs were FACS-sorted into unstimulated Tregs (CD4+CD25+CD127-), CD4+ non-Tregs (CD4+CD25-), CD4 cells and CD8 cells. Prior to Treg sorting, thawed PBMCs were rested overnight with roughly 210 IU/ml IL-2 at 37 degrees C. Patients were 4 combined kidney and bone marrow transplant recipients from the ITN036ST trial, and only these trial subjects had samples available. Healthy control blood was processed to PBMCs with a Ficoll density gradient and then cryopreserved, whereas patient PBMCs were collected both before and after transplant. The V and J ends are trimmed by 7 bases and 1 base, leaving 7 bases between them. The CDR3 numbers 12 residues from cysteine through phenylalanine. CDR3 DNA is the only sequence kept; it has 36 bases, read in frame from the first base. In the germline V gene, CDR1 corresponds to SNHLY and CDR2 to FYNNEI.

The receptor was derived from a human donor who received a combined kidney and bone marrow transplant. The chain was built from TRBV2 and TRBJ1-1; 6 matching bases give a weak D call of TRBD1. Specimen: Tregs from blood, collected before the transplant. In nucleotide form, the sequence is TGTGCCAGCAAACAGGGGAACACTGAAGCTTTCTTT. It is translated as CASKQGNTEAFF.